A selection of T cell receptor beta chains follows, all from one sample in a study of cytomegalovirus exposure and HLA in healthy donors. TCRdb's copy holds only in-frame clones and misses some; the assay was immunoSEQ multiplex PCR. The data show approximately 190,000 clones, roughly four fifths seen once. Sequenced material: PBMCs. The source is a woman aged 18-35 years in good health and CMV-seronegative. CDR3s include the opening cysteine and the closing phenylalanine or tryptophan. The D gene is left open where the match is weak. For some rows the clone size is stated as once, few or many, or as a class when expanded; others skip it.

TRBD2 | TRBJ2-7 | TRBV6-4 | - | TGTGCCAGCCCCCGGGAGGACTACGAGCAGTACTTC | CASPREDYEQYF
- | TRBJ2-2 | TRBV5-4 | - | TGTGCCAGCAGCTTGGGGGGGGGACAAAACACCGGGGAGCTGTTTTTT | CASSLGGGQNTGELFF
- | TRBJ1-2 | TRBV6-6 | once | TGTGCCAGCAGCAAACAAAAGGGGTATGGCTACACCTTC | CASSKQKGYGYTF
- | TRBJ2-1 | TRBV6-6 | few | TGTGCCAGCAATCCCATTGGCAGCGGCAATCAGTTCTTC | CASNPIGSGNQFF
TRBD2 | TRBJ2-1 | TRBV18 | - | TGTGCCAGCTCACAAACTAGCGGGAGTACGAATGAGCAGTTCTTC | CASSQTSGSTNEQFF
- | TRBJ2-2 | TRBV21-1 | - | TGTGCCAGCAGCCACAGGGGGACCACCGGGGAGCTGTTTTTT | CASSHRGTTGELFF
- | TRBJ2-1 | TRBV29-1 | - | TGCAGCGTTGAAGGGAAGGGGGACTACCCCAATGAGCAGTTCTTC | CSVEGKGDYPNEQFF
TRBD2 | TRBJ2-7 | TRBV11-1 | - | TGTGCCAGCAGCTCACCGGGACTAGCAGCCTACGAGCAGTACTTC | CASSSPGLAAYEQYF
- | TRBJ1-1 | TRBV19 | - | TGTGCCAGTAGTCTCCGGGAAGTAACTGAAGCTTTCTTT | CASSLREVTEAFF
- | TRBJ2-7 | TRBV6-1 | - | TGTGCCAGCAGTGAAGCAGGGGCAGGGTACTACGAGCAGTACTTC | CASSEAGAGYYEQYF
- | TRBJ1-1 | TRBV5-1 | few | TGCGCCAGCAGCTACGGGGAGAACACTGAAGCTTTCTTT | CASSYGENTEAFF
- | TRBJ1-3 | TRBV7-2 | - | TGTGCCAGCAGCTTAGGGACAGTTTGGCAAGGAAACACCATATATTTT | CASSLGTVWQGNTIYF
TRBD2 | TRBJ2-1 | TRBV5-1 | once | TGCGCCAGCAGCTTGGCTAGCGGCACCTACAATGAGCAGTTCTTC | CASSLASGTYNEQFF
- | TRBJ1-2 | TRBV29-1 | - | TGCAGCGTTGAGAGGCTTGGTGTCAACACCTTC | CSVERLGVNTF
- | TRBJ2-3 | TRBV25-1 | - | TGTGCCAGCAGTTTGGTCTCGGCGCAGTATTTT | CASSLVSAQYF
- | TRBJ1-5 | TRBV6-6 | - | TGTGCCAGCAGTACTTTCGGCAATCAGCCCCAGCATTTT | CASSTFGNQPQHF
- | TRBJ1-5 | TRBV6-1 | few | TGTGCCAGCAGTGAACAGTCTGGTCAGCCCCAGCATTTT | CASSEQSGQPQHF
TRBD2 | TRBJ2-2 | TRBV30 | few | TGTGCCTGGAGGTCTAGCGGAGCGAACACCGGGGAGCTGTTTTTT | CAWRSSGANTGELFF
TRBD1 | TRBJ1-1 | TRBV2 | - | TGTGCCAGCAGGGGACAGGGTAACACTGAAGCTTTCTTT | CASRGQGNTEAFF
- | TRBJ2-1 | TRBV29-1 | once | TGCAGCGCTTACACCTCGGAGCAGTTCTTC | CSAYTSEQFF
- | TRBJ2-7 | TRBV27 | - | TGTGCCAGCAGCGTGGGACTTCCTTCGGGAGAGCAGTACTTC | CASSVGLPSGEQYF
- | TRBJ2-7 | TRBV19 | - | TGTGCCAGTAGTATAGGACAGAACTACGAGCAGTACTTC | CASSIGQNYEQYF
TRBD2 | TRBJ2-1 | TRBV19 | - | TGTGCCAGTAGTATAGATTTTGGCGGGAGGGCCTACAATGAGCAGTTCTTC | CASSIDFGGRAYNEQFF
TRBD2 | TRBJ2-5 | TRBV7-9 | - | TGTGCCAGCAGCTTTTCCAGCGGGAGAGAGACCCAGTACTTC | CASSFSSGRETQYF
TRBD2 | TRBJ2-7 | TRBV13 | - | TGTGCCAGCAGCTTCTCTAGCGGGGGGGCCTACGAGCAGTACTTC | CASSFSSGGAYEQYF
- | TRBJ1-1 | TRBV27 | few | TGTGCCAGCAGTTTAGTTTCGGGAAGGGCTGAAGCTTTCTTT | CASSLVSGRAEAFF
- | TRBJ1-5 | TRBV15 | - | TGTGCCACCAGCAGAGATCTGGGCGCGGGACAGCCCCAGCATTTT | CATSRDLGAGQPQHF
TRBD2 | TRBJ2-3 | TRBV5-1 | - | TGCGCCAGCAGCTCGGGGGGGGTGCCGCAGTATTTT | CASSSGGVPQYF
TRBD1 | TRBJ2-7 | TRBV18 | - | TGTGCCAGCTCGGACAGGTCCTACCTTTCCTACGAGCAGTACTTC | CASSDRSYLSYEQYF
TRBD2 | TRBJ2-5 | TRBV7-8 | - | TGTGCCAGCACAATTTCTAGCGGGATAATGGAGACCCAGTACTTC | CASTISSGIMETQYF
TRBD1 | TRBJ2-6 | TRBV6-1 | - | TGTGCCAGCAGTGAAAGGGGACAGGCATACTCTGGGGCCAACGTCCTGACTTTC | CASSERGQAYSGANVLTF
- | TRBJ1-1 | TRBV15 | - | TGTGCCACCAGGAACACGAACACTGAAGCTTTCTTT | CATRNTNTEAFF
- | TRBJ1-2 | TRBV18 | - | TGTGCCAGCTCACCAGGCGGCTATGGCTACACCTTC | CASSPGGYGYTF
- | TRBJ1-1 | TRBV6-5 | - | TGTGCCAGCAGTTACTCAACAGGCCCGAAGACTGAAGCTTTCTTT | CASSYSTGPKTEAFF
- | TRBJ1-6 | TRBV2 | - | TGTGCCAGCAGTGGATTGGGGAGCTCCTATAATTCACCCCTCCACTTT | CASSGLGSSYNSPLHF
TRBD1 | TRBJ1-3 | TRBV11-1 | - | TGTGCCAGCAGCCGGGACAGGACGGGAAACACCATATATTTT | CASSRDRTGNTIYF
TRBD1 | TRBJ2-7 | TRBV11-2 | - | TGTGCCAGCAGCTTAGACCGGGACAGGGCGGGAGAGCAGTACTTC | CASSLDRDRAGEQYF
TRBD2 | TRBJ2-5 | TRBV27 | - | TGTGCCAGCAGTCAAGAGTTCACTGTACTAGCGGTACAAGAGACCCAGTACTTC | CASSQEFTVLAVQETQYF
- | TRBJ1-1 | TRBV7-9 | - | TGTGCCAGCAGCTCTGTGGGGGCAGACCAGAACACTGAAGCTTTCTTT | CASSSVGADQNTEAFF
TRBD1 | TRBJ2-7 | TRBV30 | - | TGTGCCTGGAGTGTACAGGTTCGGGGACAGGGGAATTACGAGCAGTACTTC | CAWSVQVRGQGNYEQYF
TRBD2 | TRBJ2-5 | TRBV7-2 | - | TGTGCCAGCAGCTTCCCGCTAGCGGGACAAGAGACCCAGTACTTC | CASSFPLAGQETQYF
- | TRBJ1-1 | TRBV7-9 | few | TGTGCCAGCAGCTTAACTAATCTGAACACTGAAGCTTTCTTT | CASSLTNLNTEAFF
- | TRBJ2-7 | TRBV7-2 | - | TGTGCCAGCAGCTTACTAGCATACGAGCAGTACTTC | CASSLLAYEQYF
- | TRBJ2-7 | TRBV7-3 | - | TGTGCCAGCAGCTCCCAAAACTCCTACGAGCAGTACTTC | CASSSQNSYEQYF
- | TRBJ1-2 | TRBV5-1 | - | TGCGCCAGCAGCTCCACAGGTCTCAACTATGGCTACACCTTC | CASSSTGLNYGYTF